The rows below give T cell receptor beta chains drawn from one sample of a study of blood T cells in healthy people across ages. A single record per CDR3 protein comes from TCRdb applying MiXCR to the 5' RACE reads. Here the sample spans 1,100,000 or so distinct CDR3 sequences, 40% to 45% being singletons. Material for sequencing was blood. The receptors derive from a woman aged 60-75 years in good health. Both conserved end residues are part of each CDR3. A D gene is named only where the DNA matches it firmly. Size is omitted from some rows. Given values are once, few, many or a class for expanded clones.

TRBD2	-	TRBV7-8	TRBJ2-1	CASSSEGGSRFDEQFF	TGTGCCAGCAGCTCCGAGGGCGGGAGCCGCTTCGATGAGCAGTTCTTC
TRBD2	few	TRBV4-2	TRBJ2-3	CASSQDPASGRAISRDTDTQYF	TGTGCCAGCAGCCAGGACCCCGCTAGCGGGAGGGCCATCAGTAGGGACACAGATACGCAGTATTTT
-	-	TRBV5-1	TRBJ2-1	CASTPGGFAYNEQFF	TGCGCCAGCACCCCGGGGGGCTTCGCCTACAATGAGCAGTTCTTC
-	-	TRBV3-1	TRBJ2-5	CASSPTQDSPRTQYF	TGTGCCAGCAGCCCAACGCAGGACTCGCCTCGGACCCAGTACTTC
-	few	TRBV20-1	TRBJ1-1	CSARRNENTEAFF	TGCAGTGCTAGGCGCAACGAGAACACTGAAGCTTTCTTT
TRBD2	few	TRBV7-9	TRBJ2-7	CASSLGGLAGDLYEQYF	TGTGCCAGCAGCTTAGGTGGTCTAGCGGGAGACCTATACGAGCAGTACTTC
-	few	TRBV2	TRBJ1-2	CASSAQGGDYGYTF	TGTGCCAGCAGTGCACAGGGTGGAGACTATGGCTACACCTTC
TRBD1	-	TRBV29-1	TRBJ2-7	CSVVGGQGSWEQYF	TGCAGCGTTGTCGGCGGACAGGGGTCTTGGGAGCAGTACTTC
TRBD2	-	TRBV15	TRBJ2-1	CATSLAGPYNEQFF	TGTGCCACCTCGCTAGCGGGTCCCTACAATGAGCAGTTCTTC
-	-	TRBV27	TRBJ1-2	CASTDPGGYGYTF	TGTGCCAGCACCGATCCCGGGGGGTATGGCTACACCTTC
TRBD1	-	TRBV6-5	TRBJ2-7	CASMDRTGSYEQYF	TGTGCCAGCATGGACAGGACAGGGTCCTACGAGCAGTACTTC
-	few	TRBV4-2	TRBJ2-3	CASSQEGQGGTDTQYF	TGTGCCAGCAGCCAAGAAGGGCAGGGTGGCACAGATACGCAGTATTTT
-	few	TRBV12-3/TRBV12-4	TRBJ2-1	CASSLEGPGPSYNEQFF	TGTGCCAGCAGTTTAGAGGGCCCGGGGCCCTCCTACAATGAGCAGTTCTTC
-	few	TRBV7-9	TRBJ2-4	CASSLVTKNIQYF	TGTGCCAGCAGCTTAGTTACCAAAAACATTCAGTACTTC
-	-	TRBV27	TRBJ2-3	CASSLQGLTDTQYF	TGTGCCAGCAGTTTACAAGGACTCACAGATACGCAGTATTTT
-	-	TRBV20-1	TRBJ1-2	CSASQSGRSIFYGYTF	TGCAGTGCTAGCCAATCAGGGCGATCTATCTTCTATGGCTACACCTTC
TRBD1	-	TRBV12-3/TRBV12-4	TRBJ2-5	CASNGQGTGYQETQYF	TGTGCCAGCAATGGACAGGGGACCGGATACCAAGAGACCCAGTACTTC
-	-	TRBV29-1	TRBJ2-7	CSVTLQGTRYEQYF	TGCAGCGTGACACTACAGGGAACCCGTTACGAGCAGTACTTC
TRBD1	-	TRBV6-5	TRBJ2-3	CASSYQDRVEDTQYF	TGTGCCAGCAGTTACCAGGACAGGGTGGAAGATACGCAGTATTTT
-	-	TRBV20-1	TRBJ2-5	CSATTALRRLETQYF	TGCAGTGCAACCACCGCCCTAAGGCGGCTGGAGACCCAGTACTTC
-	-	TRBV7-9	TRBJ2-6	CASSLDRGSGANVLTF	TGTGCCAGCAGCTTAGATCGGGGCTCTGGGGCCAACGTCCTGACTTTC
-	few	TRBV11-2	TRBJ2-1	CASSPPRNEQFF	TGTGCCAGCAGCCCCCCTCGGAATGAGCAGTTCTTC
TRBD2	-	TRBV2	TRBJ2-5	CASRLTGLAGNEQYF	TGTGCCAGCAGGTTGACGGGACTAGCGGGGAATGAGCAGTACTTC
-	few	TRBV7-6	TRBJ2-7	CASSQIVGGEQYF	TGTGCCAGCAGCCAAATAGTCGGGGGCGAGCAGTACTTC
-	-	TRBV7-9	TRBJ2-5	CASSPQVGGETQYF	TGTGCCAGCAGCCCACAGGTTGGGGGAGAGACCCAGTACTTC
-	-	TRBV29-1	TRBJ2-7	CSVSPYRAVSYNEQYF	TGCAGCGTGTCCCCATATAGGGCAGTAAGTTACAATGAGCAGTACTTC
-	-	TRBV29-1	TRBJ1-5	CSVELMNQPQHF	TGCAGCGTTGAGTTGATGAATCAGCCCCAGCATTTT
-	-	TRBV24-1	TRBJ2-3	CATSDVGLTDTQYF	TGTGCCACCAGTGATGTGGGCTTGACAGATACGCAGTATTTT
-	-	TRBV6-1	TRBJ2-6	CASSMYGANVLTF	TGTGCCAGCAGTATGTACGGGGCCAACGTCCTGACTTTC
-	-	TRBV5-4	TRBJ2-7	CASSAGAGDEQYF	TGTGCCAGCAGCGCCGGGGCTGGGGACGAGCAGTACTTC
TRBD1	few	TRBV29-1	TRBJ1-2	CSAVRTGEFYGYTF	TGCAGCGCAGTACGAACAGGGGAATTCTATGGCTACACCTTC
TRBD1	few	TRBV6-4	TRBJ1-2	CASSEDRGYGYTF	TGTGCCAGCTCCGAGGACAGGGGGTATGGCTACACCTTC
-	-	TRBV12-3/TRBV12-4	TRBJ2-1	CASMGTFPYNEQFF	TGTGCCAGCATGGGGACATTCCCCTACAATGAGCAGTTCTTC
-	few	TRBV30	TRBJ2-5	CAWINGRGETQYF	TGTGCCTGGATAAACGGAAGAGGAGAGACCCAGTACTTC
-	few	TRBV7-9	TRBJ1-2	CASSPSAEHYNYGYTF	TGTGCCAGCAGCCCCTCGGCAGAACATTATAACTATGGCTACACCTTC
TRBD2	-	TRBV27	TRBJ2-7	CASRPSGTHEQYF	TGTGCCAGCAGGCCTAGCGGGACCCACGAGCAGTACTTC
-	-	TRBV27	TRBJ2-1	CASSPRTRSNEQFF	TGTGCCAGCAGTCCTCGGACGAGGAGCAATGAGCAGTTCTTC
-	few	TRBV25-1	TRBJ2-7	CASSEYGHEQYF	TGTGCCAGCAGTGAATATGGCCACGAGCAGTACTTC
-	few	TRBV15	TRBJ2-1	CATSTPVGRVNEQFF	TGTGCCACCAGCACCCCTGTCGGACGGGTCAATGAGCAGTTCTTC
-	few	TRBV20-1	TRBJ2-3	CSARPGGVGGTDTQYF	TGCAGTGCTCGGCCTGGGGGAGTCGGGGGCACAGATACGCAGTATTTT
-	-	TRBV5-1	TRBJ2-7	CASSLLRREENEQYF	TGCGCCAGCAGCTTGTTGAGGCGAGAGGAGAATGAGCAGTACTTC
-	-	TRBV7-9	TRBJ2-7	CASSRTLTHYEQYF	TGTGCCAGCAGCCGGACTTTGACACACTACGAGCAGTACTTC
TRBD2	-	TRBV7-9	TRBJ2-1	CASSPSGTSSYNEQFF	TGTGCCAGCAGTCCTAGCGGGACCTCCTCCTACAATGAGCAGTTCTTC
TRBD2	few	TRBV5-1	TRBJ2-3	CASNRGWGLAGVADTQYF	TGCGCCAGCAACCGTGGATGGGGACTAGCGGGAGTCGCAGATACGCAGTATTTT
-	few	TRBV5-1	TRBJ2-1	CASSSRDWQFF	TGCGCCAGCAGCTCCCGGGACTGGCAGTTCTTC
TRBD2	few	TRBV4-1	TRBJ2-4	CASSQGPLAGVGNEQYF	TGCGCCAGCAGCCAAGGCCCACTAGCGGGAGTGGGGAATGAGCAGTACTTC
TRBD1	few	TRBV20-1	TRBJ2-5	CSADRDREETQYF	TGCAGTGCTGATCGGGACAGAGAAGAGACCCAGTACTTC
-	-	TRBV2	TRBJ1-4	CASSEDKAVLNEKLFF	TGTGCCAGCAGTGAAGATAAAGCTGTGCTTAATGAAAAACTGTTTTTT
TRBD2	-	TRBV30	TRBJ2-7	CAWRKREWYEQYF	TGTGCCTGGAGAAAGCGGGAGTGGTACGAGCAGTACTTC
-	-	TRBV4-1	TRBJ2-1	CASSQVPASETYNEQFF	TGCGCCAGCAGCCAAGTCCCGGCTAGCGAGACTTACAATGAGCAGTTCTTC